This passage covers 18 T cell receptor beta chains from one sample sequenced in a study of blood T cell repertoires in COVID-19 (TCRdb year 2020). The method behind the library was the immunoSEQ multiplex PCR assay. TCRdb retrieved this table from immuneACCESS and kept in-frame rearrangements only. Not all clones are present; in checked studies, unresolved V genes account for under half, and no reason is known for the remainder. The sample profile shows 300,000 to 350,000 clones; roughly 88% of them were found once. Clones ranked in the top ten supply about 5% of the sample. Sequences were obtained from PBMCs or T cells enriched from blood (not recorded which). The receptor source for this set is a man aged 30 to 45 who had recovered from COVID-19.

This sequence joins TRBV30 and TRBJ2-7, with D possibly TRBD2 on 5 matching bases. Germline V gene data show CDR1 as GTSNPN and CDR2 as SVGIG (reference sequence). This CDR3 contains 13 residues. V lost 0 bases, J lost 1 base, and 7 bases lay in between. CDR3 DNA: TGTGCCTGGAGTGTATCGGGATCCTACGAGCAGTACTTC. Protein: CAWSVSGSYEQYF.

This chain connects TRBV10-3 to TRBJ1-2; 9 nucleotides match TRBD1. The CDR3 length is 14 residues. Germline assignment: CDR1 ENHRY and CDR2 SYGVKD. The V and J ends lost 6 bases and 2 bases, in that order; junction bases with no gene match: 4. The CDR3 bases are TGTGCCATCAGGGGACAGGGCAGAAACTATGGCTACACCTTC. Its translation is CAIRGQGRNYGYTF.

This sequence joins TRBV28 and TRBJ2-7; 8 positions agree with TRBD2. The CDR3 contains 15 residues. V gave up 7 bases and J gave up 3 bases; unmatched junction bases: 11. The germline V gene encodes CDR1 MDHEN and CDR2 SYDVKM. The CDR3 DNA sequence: TGTGCCAGCAAAAAACTAGCGGAAGGGTTCTACGAGCAGTACTTC. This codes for CASKKLAEGFYEQYF.

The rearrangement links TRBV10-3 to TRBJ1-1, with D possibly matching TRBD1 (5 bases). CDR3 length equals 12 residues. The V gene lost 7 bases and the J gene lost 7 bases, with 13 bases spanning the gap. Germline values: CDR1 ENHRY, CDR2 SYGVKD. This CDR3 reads CAIKKGTDEAFF. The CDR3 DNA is TGTGCCATCAAAAAGGGGACTGATGAAGCTTTCTTT.

As DNA, the CDR3 is TGTGCCAGTGGGACAGGGGAGAACACTGAAGCTTTCTTT. It encodes CASGTGENTEAFF. The chain has TRBV6-5 and TRBJ1-1, with 10 bases matching TRBD1. V shed 9 bases, J shed 1 base, and the junction held 2 bases outside the gene matches. CDR3 length: 13 amino acids. Germline V CDR1 and CDR2: MNHEY, SVGAGI.

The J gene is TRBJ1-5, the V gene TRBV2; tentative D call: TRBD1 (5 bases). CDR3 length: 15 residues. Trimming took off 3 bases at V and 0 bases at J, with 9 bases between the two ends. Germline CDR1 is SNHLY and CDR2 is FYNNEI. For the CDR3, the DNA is TGTGCCAGCAGTGACAGGGTCTATAGCAATCAGCCCCAGCATTTT. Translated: CASSDRVYSNQPQHF.

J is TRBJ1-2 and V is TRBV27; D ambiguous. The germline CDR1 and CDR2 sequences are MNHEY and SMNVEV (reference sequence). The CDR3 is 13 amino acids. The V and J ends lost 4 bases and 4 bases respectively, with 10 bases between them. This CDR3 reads CASSYRGLYGYTF. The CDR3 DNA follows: TGTGCCAGCAGTTACCGAGGCCTCTATGGCTACACCTTC.

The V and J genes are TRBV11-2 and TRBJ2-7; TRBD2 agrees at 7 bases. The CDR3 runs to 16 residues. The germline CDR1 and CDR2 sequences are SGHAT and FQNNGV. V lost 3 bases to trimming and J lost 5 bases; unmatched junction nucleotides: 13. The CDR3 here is CASSFLGRGSVDEQYF. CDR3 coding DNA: TGTGCCAGCAGCTTTCTGGGGCGGGGGTCGGTGGACGAGCAGTACTTC.

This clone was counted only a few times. CDR3 bases: TGTGCCACAGGAGGGCGGGGGCGCTCCTACAATGAGCAGTTCTTC. The encoded protein is CATGGRGRSYNEQFF. The rearrangement joins TRBV2 to TRBJ2-1; TRBD2 might be the D (7 bases). With 10 bases removed from V and 0 bases from J, the gap between germline ends came to 16 bases. Germline CDR1 SNHLY, CDR2 FYNNEI. The CDR3 covers 15 residues. Variable domain in full (rest from reference TRBV2 and TRBJ2-1): EPEVTQTPSHQVTQMGQEVILRCVPISNHLYFYWYRQILGQKVEFLVSFYNNEISEKSEIFDDQFSVERPDGSNFTLKIRSTKLEDSAMYFCATGGRGRSYNEQFFGPGTRLTVL.

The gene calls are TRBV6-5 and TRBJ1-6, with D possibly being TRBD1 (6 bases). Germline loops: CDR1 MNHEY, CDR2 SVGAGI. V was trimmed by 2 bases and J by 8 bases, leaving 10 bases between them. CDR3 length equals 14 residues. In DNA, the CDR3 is TGTGCCAGCAGTTACAGGGCAGGGGATTCACCCCTCCACTTT. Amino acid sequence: CASSYRAGDSPLHF.

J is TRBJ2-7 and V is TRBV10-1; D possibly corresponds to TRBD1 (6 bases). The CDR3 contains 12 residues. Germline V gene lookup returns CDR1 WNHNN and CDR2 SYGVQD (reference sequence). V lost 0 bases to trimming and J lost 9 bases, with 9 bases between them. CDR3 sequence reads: CASSESQGPQYF. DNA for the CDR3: TGCGCCAGCAGTGAGTCACAGGGACCGCAGTACTTC.

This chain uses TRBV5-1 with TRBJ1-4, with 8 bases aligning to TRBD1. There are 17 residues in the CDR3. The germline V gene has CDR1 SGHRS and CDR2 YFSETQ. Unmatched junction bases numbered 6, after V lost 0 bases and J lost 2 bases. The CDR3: CASSLAGGAGTNEKLFF. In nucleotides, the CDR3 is TGCGCCAGCAGCTTGGCAGGGGGCGCGGGTACTAATGAAAAACTGTTTTTT.

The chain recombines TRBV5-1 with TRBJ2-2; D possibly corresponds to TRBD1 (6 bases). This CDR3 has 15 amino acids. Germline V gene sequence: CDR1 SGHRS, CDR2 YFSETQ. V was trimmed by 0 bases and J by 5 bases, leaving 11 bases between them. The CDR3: CASSLEGGRTGELFF. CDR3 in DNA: TGCGCCAGCAGCTTGGAAGGGGGAAGGACCGGGGAGCTGTTTTTT.

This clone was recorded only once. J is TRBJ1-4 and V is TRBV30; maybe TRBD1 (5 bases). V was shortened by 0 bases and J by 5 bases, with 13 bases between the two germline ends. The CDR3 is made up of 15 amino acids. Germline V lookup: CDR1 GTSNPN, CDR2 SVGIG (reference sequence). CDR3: CAWSVVGGKNEKLFF. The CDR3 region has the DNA TGTGCCTGGAGTGTAGTCGGGGGGAAAAATGAAAAACTGTTTTTT.

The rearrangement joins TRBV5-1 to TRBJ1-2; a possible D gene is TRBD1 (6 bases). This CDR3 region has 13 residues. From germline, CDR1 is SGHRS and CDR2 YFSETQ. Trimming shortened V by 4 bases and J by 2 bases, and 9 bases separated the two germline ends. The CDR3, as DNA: TGCGCCAGCAGCACCGGACAGAACTATGGCTACACCTTC. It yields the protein CASSTGQNYGYTF.

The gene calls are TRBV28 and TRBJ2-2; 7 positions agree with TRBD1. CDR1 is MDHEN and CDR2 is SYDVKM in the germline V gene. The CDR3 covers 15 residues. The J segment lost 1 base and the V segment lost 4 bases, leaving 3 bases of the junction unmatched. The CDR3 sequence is CASSSWDRNTGELFF. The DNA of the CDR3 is TGTGCCAGCAGTTCATGGGACAGGAACACCGGGGAGCTGTTTTTT.

DNA of the CDR3: TGCGCCAGCAGCTTGGATGGGGGCCACACAGATACGCAGTATTTT. Residues: CASSLDGGHTDTQYF. The chain carries TRBV5-1 and TRBJ2-3; D is possibly TRBD1 (6 bases). Germline V gene lookup returns CDR1 SGHRS and CDR2 YFSETQ. This CDR3 is built from 15 residues. V shed 0 bases and J shed 2 bases, with 10 bases lying between them.

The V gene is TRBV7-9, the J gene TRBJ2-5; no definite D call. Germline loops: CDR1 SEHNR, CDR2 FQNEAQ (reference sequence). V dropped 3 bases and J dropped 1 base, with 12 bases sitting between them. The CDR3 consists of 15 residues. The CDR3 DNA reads TGTGCCAGCAGCTTCGGCCAGGCAACCCAAGAGACCCAGTACTTC. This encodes CASSFGQATQETQYF. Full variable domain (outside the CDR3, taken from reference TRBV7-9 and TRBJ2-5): DTGVSQNPRHKITKRGQNVTFRCDPISEHNRLYWYRQTLGQGPEFLTYFQNEAQLEKSRLLSDRFSAERPKGSFSTLEIQRTEQGDSAMYLCASSFGQATQETQYFGPGTRLLVL.